This T cell receptor beta chain appears in the sequencing data of a study of T cells in Graves' hyperthyroidism and ophthalmopathy (dated by TCRdb to between 2017 and 2020). With regard to the full study: Peripheral blood was collected at initial diagnosis, before any treatment. TCR V-J signatures able to tell the groups apart were searched for in a discovery cohort of approximately 95 patients, of whom more than 40 had Graves' ophthalmopathy and around 58 had stable Graves' hyperthyroidism. Prospective prediction of ophthalmopathy was tested in an independent validation cohort consisting of roughly 20 hyperthyroidism patients and approximately 16 patients who later progressed to ophthalmopathy. The roughly 94 discovery patients were randomly divided into training and test sets at a 7:3 ratio. In addition, the study compared T-cell repertoires in thyroid tissue and in blood from several Graves' hyperthyroidism patients. After blood sampling, hyperthyroidism patients were treated with methimazole at a starting dose of 30 mg daily, and ophthalmopathy patients were treated with high-dose intravenous methylprednisolone. TCR Vbeta CDR3 sequencing of approximately 140 peripheral blood samples (43 ophthalmopathy, some 75 hyperthyroidism and 17 progressor patients) is reported in the paper.

What the study reported, not specific to this receptor: Blood samples also contained most of the expanded thyroid clonotypes (frequency above 0.001), which suggests that blood repertoires may reflect thyroid immune responses. A 13 V-J signature model separated ophthalmopathy from stable hyperthyroidism, with around 88% sensitivity and about 81% specificity in cross-validation and 80%/75% in testing. No statistical method was used to set the sample size in advance, and investigators knew the group allocation. In validation, the model predicted progression to ophthalmopathy a median of about 6.8 months before onset, with about 70% sensitivity and roughly 72% specificity.

Details on this clonotype: Its antigen is unknown. The input lacks base qualities; no much larger clone sits a single base away.

The TCR beta CDR3 regions were amplified from RNA transcripts. For the first round of RT-PCR on the TCR CDR3, the HTBI primer set was used together with the Qiagen OneStep RT-PCR kit. Libraries were constructed in a second round of multiplex PCR, after which size selection and purification were performed. Sequencing of the libraries was done on an Illumina HiSeq2000 using paired-end 100 bp reads. The authors' analysis ran thus. SOAPnuke was used to process the raw data, with reads discarded if the reads contained adapters or uncalled bases, had a mean Phred below 15, or lacked an exact constant-primer or identifier match. COPE v1.2.5 was used to merge the high-quality paired reads, and each unique nucleotide sequence was defined as a clonotype. MiTCR v1.1 was used to align clonotypes to the IMGT TRBV, TRBD and TRBJ reference segments. Analysis was restricted to V-J combinations with a frequency above 0.0001, which covered 99% to 99.2% of repertoires. A TCS score was defined as the ratio between F50 (clonal expansion) and ExV (chaos), using BLOSUM62-based TCRdist between CDR3 peptides within each V-J. Welch's t-statistics and random forest reduced 500 to 650 V-J features to 13, which were used in a naive Bayes classifier (R e1071). The Morisita-Horn index was used to measure how similar the thyroid and blood repertoires were. TCRdb reanalyzed the raw reads on its own, using fastp at Q25 for trimming and MiXCR for clone calling, and kept in-frame beta chains. Rows matching on CDR3 protein sequence are summarized as one entry with the most common DNA and genes. The V and J calls were not made by the authors but by TCRdb's processing. The sample records hundreds of thousands of distinct CDR3 sequences, roughly a third of which are singletons. The ten largest clones take up roughly 30% of the sample.

The junction shows trimming of 2 bases on V and 7 bases on J, plus 11 bases between the germline ends. Reading the germline V gene gives CDR1 MNHEY and CDR2 SVGAGI. The CDR3 runs 13 amino acids, cysteine and phenylalanine included. Kept here is only the CDR3 DNA, which spans 39 bases and is read in frame from base 1. Stable Graves' hyperthyroidism was defined as the absence of progression to ophthalmopathy over 18 months of follow-up. Hyperthyroidism patients were newly diagnosed, had a disease duration of under 2 months, and were aged 18 to 65 years. Any patient with an uncontrolled infection, another autoimmune disease, pregnancy or lactation was excluded. Diagnoses were based on clinical symptoms, serum thyroxine and TRAb, thyroid ultrasound and orbital computed tomography. Ficoll-Paque density gradient centrifugation was used to isolate PBMCs from 8 to 10 ml of fresh peripheral blood. Trizol reagent was used to extract total RNA, and RNA quality was then checked on an Agilent 2100 Bioanalyzer.

The receptor comes from a woman in her thirties or forties with Graves' hyperthyroidism. The receptor chain draws on TRBV6-5 and TRBJ1-1; there is no confident call for the D gene. The sample comprised blood. The CDR3 region: CASSYRTNHEAFF. In nucleotide form, the sequence is TGTGCCAGCAGTTACCGGACCAACCATGAAGCTTTCTTT.